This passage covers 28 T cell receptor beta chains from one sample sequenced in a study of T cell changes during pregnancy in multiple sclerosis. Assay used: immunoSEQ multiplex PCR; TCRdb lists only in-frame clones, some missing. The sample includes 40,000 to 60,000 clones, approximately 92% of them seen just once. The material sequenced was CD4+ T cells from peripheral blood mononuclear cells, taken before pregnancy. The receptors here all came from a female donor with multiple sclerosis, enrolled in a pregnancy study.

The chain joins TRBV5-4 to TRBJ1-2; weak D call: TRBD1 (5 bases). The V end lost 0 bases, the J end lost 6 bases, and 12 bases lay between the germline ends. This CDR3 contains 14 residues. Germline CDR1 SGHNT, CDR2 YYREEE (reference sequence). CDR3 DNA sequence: TGTGCCAGCAGCTTGGAGTCCAGGGTCCATGGCTACACCTTC. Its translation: CASSLESRVHGYTF. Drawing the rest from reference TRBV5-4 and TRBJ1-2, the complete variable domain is ETGVTQSPTHLIKTRGQQVTLRCSSQSGHNTVSWYQQALGQGPQFIFQYYREEENGRGNFPPRFSGLQFPNYSSELNVNALELDDSALYLCASSLESRVHGYTFGSGTRLTVV.

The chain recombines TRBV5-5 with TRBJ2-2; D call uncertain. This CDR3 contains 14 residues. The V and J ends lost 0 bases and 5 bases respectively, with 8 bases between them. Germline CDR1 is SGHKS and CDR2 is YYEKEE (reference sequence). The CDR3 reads CASSLGTRTGELFF. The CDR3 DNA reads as TGTGCCAGCAGCTTGGGCACGAGGACCGGGGAGCTGTTTTTT.

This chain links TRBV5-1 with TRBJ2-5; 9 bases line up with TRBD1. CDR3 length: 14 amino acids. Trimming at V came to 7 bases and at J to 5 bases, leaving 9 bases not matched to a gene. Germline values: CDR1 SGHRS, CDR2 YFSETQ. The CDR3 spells CASLRGTGQETQYF. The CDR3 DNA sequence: TGCGCCAGCTTGAGGGGGACAGGGCAGGAGACCCAGTACTTC.

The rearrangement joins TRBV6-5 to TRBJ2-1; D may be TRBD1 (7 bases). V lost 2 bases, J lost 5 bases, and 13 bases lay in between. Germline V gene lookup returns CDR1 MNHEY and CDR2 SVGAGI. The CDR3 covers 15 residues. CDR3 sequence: CASSYEGAGNNEQFF. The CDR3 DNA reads TGTGCCAGCAGTTACGAGGGGGCGGGAAACAATGAGCAGTTCTTC.

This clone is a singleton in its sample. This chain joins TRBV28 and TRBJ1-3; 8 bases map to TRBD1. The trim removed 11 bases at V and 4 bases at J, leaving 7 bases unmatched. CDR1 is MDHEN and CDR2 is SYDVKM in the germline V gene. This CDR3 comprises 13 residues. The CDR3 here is CAGQGALGNTIYF. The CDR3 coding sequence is TGTGCCGGGCAGGGGGCGCTGGGAAACACCATATATTTT.

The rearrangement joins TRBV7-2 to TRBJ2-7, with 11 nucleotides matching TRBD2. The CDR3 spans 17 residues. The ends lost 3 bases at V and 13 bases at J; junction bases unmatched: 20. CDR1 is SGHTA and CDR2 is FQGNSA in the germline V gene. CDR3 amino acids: CASSFRHPGTSGLPPYF. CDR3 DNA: TGTGCCAGCAGCTTTCGCCACCCTGGGACTAGCGGATTGCCTCCTTACTTC.

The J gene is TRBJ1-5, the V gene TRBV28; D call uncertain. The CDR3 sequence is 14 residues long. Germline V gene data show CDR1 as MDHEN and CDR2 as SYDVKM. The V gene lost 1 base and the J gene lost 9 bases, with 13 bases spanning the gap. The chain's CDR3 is CASSLSRFGMPQHF. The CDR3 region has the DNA TGTGCCAGCAGTTTATCCCGGTTCGGGATGCCCCAGCATTTT.

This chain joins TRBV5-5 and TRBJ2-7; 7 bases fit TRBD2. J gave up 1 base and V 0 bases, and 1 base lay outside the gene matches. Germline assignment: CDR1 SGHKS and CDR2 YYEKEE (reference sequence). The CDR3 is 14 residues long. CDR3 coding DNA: TGTGCCAGCAGCTTGGGGGGGGGTTCCTACGAGCAGTACTTC. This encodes CASSLGGGSYEQYF.

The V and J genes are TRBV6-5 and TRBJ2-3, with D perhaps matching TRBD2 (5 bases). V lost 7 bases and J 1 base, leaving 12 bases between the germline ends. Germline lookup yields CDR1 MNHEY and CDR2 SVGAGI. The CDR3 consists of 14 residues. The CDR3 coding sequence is TGTGCCAGCAACTTGCGGCGGGGCACAGATACGCAGTATTTT. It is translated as CASNLRRGTDTQYF.

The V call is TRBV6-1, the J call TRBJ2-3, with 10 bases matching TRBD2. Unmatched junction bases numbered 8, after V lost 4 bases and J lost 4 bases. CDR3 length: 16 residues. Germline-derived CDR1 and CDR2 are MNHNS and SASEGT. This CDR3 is CASSAIAGGEADTQYF. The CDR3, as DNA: TGTGCCAGCAGTGCCATAGCGGGAGGCGAAGCAGATACGCAGTATTTT.

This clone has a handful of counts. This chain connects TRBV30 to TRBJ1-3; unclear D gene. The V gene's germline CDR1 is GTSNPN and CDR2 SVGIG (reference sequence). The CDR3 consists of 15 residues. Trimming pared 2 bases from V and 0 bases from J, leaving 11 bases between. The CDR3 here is CAWSRTTLSGNTIYF. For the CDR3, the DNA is TGTGCCTGGAGTAGGACTACCCTCTCTGGAAACACCATATATTTT.

Written as DNA, the CDR3 is TGTGCCAGCTCACCAGACAGGGCACTCGAGCAGTACTTC. This sequence encodes CASSPDRALEQYF. The gene calls are TRBV18 and TRBJ2-7; 7 bases fit TRBD1. Germline loops: CDR1 KGHSH, CDR2 LQKENI. V lost 2 bases, J lost 6 bases, and 4 bases stayed unmatched. The CDR3 runs to 13 residues.

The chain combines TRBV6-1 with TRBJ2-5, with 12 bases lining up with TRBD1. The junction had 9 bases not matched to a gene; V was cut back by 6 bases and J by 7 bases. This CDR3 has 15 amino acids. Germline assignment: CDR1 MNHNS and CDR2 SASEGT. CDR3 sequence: CASSPRDRGRGTQYF. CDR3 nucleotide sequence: TGTGCCAGCAGCCCCCGGGACAGGGGGCGCGGGACCCAGTACTTC.

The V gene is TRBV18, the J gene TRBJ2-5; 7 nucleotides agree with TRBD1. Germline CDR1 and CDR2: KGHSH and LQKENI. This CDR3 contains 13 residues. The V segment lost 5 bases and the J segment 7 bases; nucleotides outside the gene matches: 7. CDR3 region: CASSSDRPGTQYF. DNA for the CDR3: TGTGCCAGCTCATCGGACAGGCCCGGGACCCAGTACTTC.

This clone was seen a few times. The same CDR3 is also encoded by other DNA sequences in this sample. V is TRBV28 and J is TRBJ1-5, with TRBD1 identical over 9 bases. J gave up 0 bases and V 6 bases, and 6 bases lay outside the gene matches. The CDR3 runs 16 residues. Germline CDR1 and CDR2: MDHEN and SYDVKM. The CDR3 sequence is CASSPPGQGSNQPQHF. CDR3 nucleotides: TGTGCCAGCAGCCCTCCGGGACAGGGTAGCAATCAGCCCCAGCATTTT.

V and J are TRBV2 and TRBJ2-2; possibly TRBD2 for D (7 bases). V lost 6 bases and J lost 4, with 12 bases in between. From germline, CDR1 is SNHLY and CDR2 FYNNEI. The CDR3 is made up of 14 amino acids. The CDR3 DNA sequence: TGTGCCAGCAGCGCAGGGGAGGGCACCGGGGAGCTGTTTTTT. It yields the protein CASSAGEGTGELFF.

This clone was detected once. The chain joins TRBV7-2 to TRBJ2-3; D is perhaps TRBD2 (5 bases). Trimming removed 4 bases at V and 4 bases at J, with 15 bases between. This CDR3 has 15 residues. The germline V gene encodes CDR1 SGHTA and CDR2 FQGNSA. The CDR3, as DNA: TGTGCCAGCAGCTCCCCCCGGGGTTTACCAGATACGCAGTATTTT. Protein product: CASSSPRGLPDTQYF.

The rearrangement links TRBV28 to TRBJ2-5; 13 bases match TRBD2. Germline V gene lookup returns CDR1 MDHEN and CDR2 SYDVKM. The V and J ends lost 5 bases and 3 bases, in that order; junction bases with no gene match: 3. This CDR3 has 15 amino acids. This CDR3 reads CASSHGTSGEETQYF. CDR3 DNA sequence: TGTGCCAGCAGTCACGGGACTAGCGGGGAAGAGACCCAGTACTTC.

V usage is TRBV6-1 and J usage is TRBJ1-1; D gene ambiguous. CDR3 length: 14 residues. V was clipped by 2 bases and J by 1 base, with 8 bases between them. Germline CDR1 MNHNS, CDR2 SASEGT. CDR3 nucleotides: TGTGCCAGCAGTGAACCCAGAAAGAACACTGAAGCTTTCTTT. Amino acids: CASSEPRKNTEAFF.

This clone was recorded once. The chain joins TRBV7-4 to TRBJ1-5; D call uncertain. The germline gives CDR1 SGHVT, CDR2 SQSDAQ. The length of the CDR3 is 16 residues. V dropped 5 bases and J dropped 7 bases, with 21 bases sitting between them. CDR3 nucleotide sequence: TGTGCCAGCAGCCCCGACCCGAACTACTTGCAGCAGCCCCAGCATTTT. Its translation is CASSPDPNYLQQPQHF.

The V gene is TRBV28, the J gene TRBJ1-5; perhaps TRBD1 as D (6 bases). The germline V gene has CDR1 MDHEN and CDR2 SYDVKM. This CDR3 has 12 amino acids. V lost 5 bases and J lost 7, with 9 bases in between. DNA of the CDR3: TGTGCCAGCAGTGAGGGGGGGCAGCCCCAGCATTTT. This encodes CASSEGGQPQHF.

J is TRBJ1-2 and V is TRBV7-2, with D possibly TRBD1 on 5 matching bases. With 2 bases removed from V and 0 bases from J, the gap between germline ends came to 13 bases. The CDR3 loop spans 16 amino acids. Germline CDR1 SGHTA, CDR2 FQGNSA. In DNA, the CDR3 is TGTGCCAGCAGCTTATCCGGGGGTAGGGCTAACTATGGCTACACCTTC. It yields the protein CASSLSGGRANYGYTF.

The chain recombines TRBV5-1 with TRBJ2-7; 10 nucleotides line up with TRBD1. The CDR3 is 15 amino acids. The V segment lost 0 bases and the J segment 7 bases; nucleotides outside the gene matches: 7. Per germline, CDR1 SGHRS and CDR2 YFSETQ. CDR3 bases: TGCGCCAGCAGCTTGGGGACAGGGGGTTCGGAAGAGCAGTACTTC. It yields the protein CASSLGTGGSEEQYF.

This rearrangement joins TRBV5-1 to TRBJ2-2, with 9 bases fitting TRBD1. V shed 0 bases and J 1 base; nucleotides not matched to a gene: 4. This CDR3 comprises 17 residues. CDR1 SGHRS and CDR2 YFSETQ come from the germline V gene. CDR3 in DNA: TGCGCCAGCAGCTTGGCCGGGGGACAGGGGAACACCGGGGAGCTGTTTTTT. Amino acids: CASSLAGGQGNTGELFF.

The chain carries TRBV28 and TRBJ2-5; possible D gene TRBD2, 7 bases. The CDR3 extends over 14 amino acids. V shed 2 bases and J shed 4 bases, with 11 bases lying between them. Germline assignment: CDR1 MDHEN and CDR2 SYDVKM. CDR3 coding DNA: TGTGCCAGCAGTTTAGCGGGGGCTGGAGAGACCCAGTACTTC. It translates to CASSLAGAGETQYF.

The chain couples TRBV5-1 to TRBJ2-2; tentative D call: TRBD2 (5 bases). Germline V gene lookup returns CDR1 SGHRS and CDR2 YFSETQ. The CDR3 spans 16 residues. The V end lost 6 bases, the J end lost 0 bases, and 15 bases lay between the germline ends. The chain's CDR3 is CASKSPLAANTGELFF. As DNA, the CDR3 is TGCGCCAGCAAGTCCCCTCTAGCTGCGAACACCGGGGAGCTGTTTTTT.

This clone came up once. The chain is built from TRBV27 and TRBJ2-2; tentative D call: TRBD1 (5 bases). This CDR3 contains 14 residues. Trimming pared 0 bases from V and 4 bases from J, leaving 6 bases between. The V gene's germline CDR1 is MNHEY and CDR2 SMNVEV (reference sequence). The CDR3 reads CASSLSGATGELFF. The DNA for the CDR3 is TGTGCCAGCAGTTTATCAGGGGCCACCGGGGAGCTGTTTTTT.

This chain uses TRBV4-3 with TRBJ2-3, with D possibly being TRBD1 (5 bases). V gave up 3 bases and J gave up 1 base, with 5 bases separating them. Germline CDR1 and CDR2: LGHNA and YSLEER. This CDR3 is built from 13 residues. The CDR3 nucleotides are TGCGCCAGCAGCCACAGGGGCACAGATACGCAGTATTTT. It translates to CASSHRGTDTQYF.